The 14 T cell receptor beta chains given below trace back to one sample, sequenced in a study of early T cells in non-severe SARS-CoV-2 infection. TCRdb independently ran MiXCR on the 5' RACE reads; one entry per CDR3 protein. The table includes some 71,000 distinct CDR3 sequences, over 10% detected once. Here the sequenced sample was whole blood, taken at baseline. These receptors all come from an adult who was a healthcare worker with PCR-confirmed SARS-CoV-2 infection or an uninfected control (not recorded which).

This clonotype was counted a few times. The CDR3 sequence: CASSERPTGGREAFF. CDR3 in DNA: TGTGCCAGCAGTGAGCGACCTACAGGGGGCCGTGAAGCTTTCTTT. V is TRBV6-1 and J is TRBJ1-1; 9 positions match TRBD1. The CDR3 has 15 amino acids. The V gene end was trimmed by 3 bases and the J gene end by 7 bases; junction bases not matched to a gene: 9. Per germline, CDR1 MNHNS and CDR2 SASEGT.

The chain joins TRBV9 to TRBJ2-3, with D perhaps matching TRBD2 (6 bases). V lost 4 bases and J 0 bases, leaving 15 bases between the germline ends. Germline V gene data show CDR1 as SGDLS and CDR2 as YYNGEE. This CDR3 comprises 16 residues. CDR3 DNA: TGTGCCAGCAGCTCTTCGGAGGGACCGAGCACAGATACGCAGTATTTT. Translated, it gives CASSSSEGPSTDTQYF.

The chain carries TRBV7-3 and TRBJ2-5; D might be TRBD1 or TRBD2, each matching 6 bases. Looked up from germline, CDR1 is SGHTA and CDR2 is FQGTGA. Trimming took 4 bases from V and 5 from J, leaving 11 bases between them. There are 13 residues in the CDR3. CDR3 residues: CASSYQGGETQYF. DNA for the CDR3: TGTGCCAGCAGCTATCAAGGGGGGGAGACCCAGTACTTC.

This clonotype has just a few counts. The genes are TRBV10-3 and TRBJ1-3; D perhaps matches TRBD1 (5 bases). The CDR3 length is 15 residues. The V gene's germline CDR1 is ENHRY and CDR2 SYGVKD. Deletions cut 6 bases from V and 0 bases from J, with 12 bases between. Here the CDR3 reads CAIRQADISGNTIYF. Written as DNA, the CDR3 is TGTGCCATCAGACAGGCTGATATCTCTGGAAACACCATATATTTT.

The V gene is TRBV18, the J gene TRBJ2-7; 9 nucleotides line up with TRBD1. V lost 0 bases, J lost 4 bases, and 4 bases stayed unmatched. CDR1 is KGHSH, CDR2 LQKENI, per germline. The CDR3 is 15 residues long. For the CDR3, the DNA is TGTGCCAGCTCACCACCGGGACAGGGTCTGTACGAGCAGTACTTC. Translating it yields CASSPPGQGLYEQYF.

This clonotype showed up many times. The chain uses TRBV18 and TRBJ1-1, with D perhaps TRBD1 (6 bases). This CDR3 is 13 amino acids long. V shed 6 bases and J shed 5 bases, with 13 bases lying between them. The germline V gene encodes CDR1 KGHSH and CDR2 LQKENI. CDR3 in DNA: TGTGCCAGCTCCTCCGCTACAGGGACTGAAGCTTTCTTT. As protein: CASSSATGTEAFF.

The chain recombines TRBV29-1 with TRBJ1-4; D gene unclear. The CDR3 sequence is 11 residues long. V shed 5 bases and J shed 7 bases, with 8 bases lying between them. The germline CDR1 and CDR2 sequences are SQVTM and ANQGSEA. The CDR3 nucleotides are TGCAGCGTTACTGGAGGTGAAAAACTGTTTTTT. This codes for CSVTGGEKLFF.

The table lists this clonotype with many counts. This chain joins TRBV21-1 and TRBJ2-3; TRBD2 is taken as the D call from the table, unchecked against the DNA. TRBV21-1 is a listed pseudogene. There are 14 residues in the CDR3. DNA of the CDR3: TGTGCCAGCAGCAAGTGGGAGAAGAGAGATACGCAGTATTTT. This encodes CASSKWEKRDTQYF.

The V gene is TRBV29-1, the J gene TRBJ2-3; D unresolved. Germline values: CDR1 SQVTM, CDR2 ANQGSEA. V was clipped by 3 bases and J by 5 bases, with 9 bases between them. The CDR3 is 12 residues long. CDR3 DNA sequence: TGCAGCGTTGAGACTCCCGGAGATACGCAGTATTTT. This codes for CSVETPGDTQYF.

This clonotype was observed a handful of times. V usage is TRBV7-2 and J usage is TRBJ2-5, with TRBD2 identical over 8 bases. The V segment lost 3 bases and the J segment 7 bases; nucleotides outside the gene matches: 10. Per germline, CDR1 SGHTA and CDR2 FQGNSA. The CDR3 extends over 15 amino acids. CDR3 in DNA: TGTGCCAGCAGCTTTCCACCAGCGGGAGTGGCGACCCAGTACTTC. This encodes CASSFPPAGVATQYF.

The table lists this clonotype with many counts. The chain has TRBV30 and TRBJ1-4; weak D call: TRBD1 (6 bases). This CDR3 has 16 residues. Trimming shortened V by 0 bases and J by 6 bases, and 17 bases separated the two germline ends. Per germline, CDR1 GTSNPN and CDR2 SVGIG (reference sequence). This CDR3 reads CAWSVYLDRYYEKLFF. The CDR3 nucleotides are TGTGCCTGGAGTGTTTACCTGGACAGATACTATGAAAAACTGTTTTTT.

The chain combines TRBV9 with TRBJ1-2; D uncertain. The CDR3 runs 13 residues. Germline V gives CDR1 SGDLS, CDR2 YYNGEE. V was clipped by 3 bases and J by 4 bases, with 10 bases between them. CDR3 DNA: TGTGCCAGCAGCGCCACTTACAGCTATGGCTACACCTTC. It yields the protein CASSATYSYGYTF.

J is TRBJ2-7 and V is TRBV12-3 or TRBV12-4; D unresolved. The CDR3 totals 13 residues. V was cut by 2 bases and J by 7 bases, with 12 bases left in between. CDR3 amino acids: CASSLPGYQEQYF. The CDR3 DNA reads as TGTGCCAGCAGTTTACCCGGTTATCAGGAGCAGTACTTC.

This clonotype occurred a few times. V is TRBV11-2 and J is TRBJ1-1, with a weak D call TRBD1 (5 bases). Per the germline V gene, CDR1 is SGHAT and CDR2 is FQNNGV. The ends were cut back, 5 bases at V and 3 bases at J, with 13 bases in the middle. The length of the CDR3 is 14 residues. The CDR3 coding sequence is TGTGCCAGCAGCCTCACTCAGGGAGACACTGAAGCTTTCTTT. Amino acid sequence: CASSLTQGDTEAFF.